This T cell receptor (beta chain) was identified in a study of T cell repertoires in cytomegalovirus infection. As for the study in general: An indication of both CMV infection and matching HLA type came from public TCR beta signatures. Findings and limits, study-wide: Identification of carriers of CMV plus the relevant HLA was performed using cumulative public TCR beta family frequency. HLA-C-restricted CMV clonotypes gave the most frequent clonotype in two of eight donors.

TCRdb processed the reads anew with MiXCR; each CDR3 protein has one entry. Counted here are 300,000 or so distinct CDR3 sequences, about a quarter occurring once; the ten biggest clones make up approximately 15%. At least ten counts were recorded for this clonotype. The antigen is undetermined. The CDR3 runs 16 residues. Per the germline V gene, CDR1 is SGHTA and CDR2 is FQGNSA. J gave up 4 bases and V 5 bases, and 7 bases lay outside the gene matches. The sequence was obtained from a human donor in good health (CMV status not recorded). Some clones in this sample may be carry-over from other donors' samples. The sample comprised PBMCs. The V call is TRBV7-2, the J call TRBJ2-2; 10 nucleotides align to TRBD2. DNA for the CDR3: TGTGCCAGCAGCCCAGGGACTAGCGCGGGCACCGGGGAGCTGTTTTTT. This gives the protein CASSPGTSAGTGELFF.